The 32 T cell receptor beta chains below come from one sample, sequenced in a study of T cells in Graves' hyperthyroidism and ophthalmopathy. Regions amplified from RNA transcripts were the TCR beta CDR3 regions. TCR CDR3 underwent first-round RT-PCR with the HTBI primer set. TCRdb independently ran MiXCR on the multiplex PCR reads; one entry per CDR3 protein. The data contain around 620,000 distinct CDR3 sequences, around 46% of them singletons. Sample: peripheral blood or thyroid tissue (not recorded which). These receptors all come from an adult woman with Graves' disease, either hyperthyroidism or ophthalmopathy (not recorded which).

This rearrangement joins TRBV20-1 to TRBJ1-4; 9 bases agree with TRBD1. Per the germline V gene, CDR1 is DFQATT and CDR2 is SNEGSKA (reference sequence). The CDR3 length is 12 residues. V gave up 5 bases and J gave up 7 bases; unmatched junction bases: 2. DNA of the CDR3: TGCAGTGCTCGGGACAGGGCTGAAAAACTGTTTTTT. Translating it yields CSARDRAEKLFF.

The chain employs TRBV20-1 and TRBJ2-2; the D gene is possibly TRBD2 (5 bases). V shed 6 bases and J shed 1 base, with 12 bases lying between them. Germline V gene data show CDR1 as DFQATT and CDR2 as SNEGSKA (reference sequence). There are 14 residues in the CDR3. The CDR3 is CSAREQLNTGELFF. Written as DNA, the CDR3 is TGCAGTGCACGGGAACAGCTGAACACCGGGGAGCTGTTTTTT.

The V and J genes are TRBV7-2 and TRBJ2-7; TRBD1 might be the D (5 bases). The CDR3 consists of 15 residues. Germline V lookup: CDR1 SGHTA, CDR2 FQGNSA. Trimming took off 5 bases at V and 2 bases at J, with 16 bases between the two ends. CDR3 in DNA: TGTGCCAGCAGCGCCGGCTACAGGCAGGCCTACGAGCAGTACTTC. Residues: CASSAGYRQAYEQYF.

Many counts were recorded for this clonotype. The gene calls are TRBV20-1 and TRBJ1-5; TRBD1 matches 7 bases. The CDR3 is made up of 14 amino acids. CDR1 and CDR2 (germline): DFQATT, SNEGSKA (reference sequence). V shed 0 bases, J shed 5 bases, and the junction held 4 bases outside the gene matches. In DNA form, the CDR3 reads TGCAGTGCTAGAGATCGCAGGGGGTATCAGCCCCAGCATTTT. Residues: CSARDRRGYQPQHF.

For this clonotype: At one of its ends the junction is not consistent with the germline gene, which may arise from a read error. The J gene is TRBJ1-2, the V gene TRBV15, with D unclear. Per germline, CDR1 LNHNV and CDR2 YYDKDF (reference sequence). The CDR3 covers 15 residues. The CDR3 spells CAISRDKQLLGGYTF. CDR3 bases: TGTGCCATCAGCAGAGATAAGCAGTTATTGGGTGGCTACACCTTC.

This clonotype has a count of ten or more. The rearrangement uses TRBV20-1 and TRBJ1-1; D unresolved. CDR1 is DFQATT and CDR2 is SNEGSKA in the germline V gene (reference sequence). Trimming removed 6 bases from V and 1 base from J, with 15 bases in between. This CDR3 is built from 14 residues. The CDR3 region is CSAPRLGGNTEAFF. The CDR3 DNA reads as TGCAGTGCCCCGCGTTTAGGCGGGAACACTGAAGCTTTCTTT.

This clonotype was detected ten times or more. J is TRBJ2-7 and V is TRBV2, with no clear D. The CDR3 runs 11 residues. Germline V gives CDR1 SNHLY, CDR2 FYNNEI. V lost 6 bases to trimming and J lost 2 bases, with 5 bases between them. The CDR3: CASRGTYEQYF. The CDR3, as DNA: TGTGCCAGCAGGGGAACCTACGAGCAGTACTTC.

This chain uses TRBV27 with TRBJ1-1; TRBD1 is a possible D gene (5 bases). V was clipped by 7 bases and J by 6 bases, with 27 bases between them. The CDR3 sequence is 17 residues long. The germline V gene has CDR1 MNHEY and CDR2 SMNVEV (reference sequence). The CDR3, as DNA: TGTGCCAGCACCTATCGATACTCAACGGGGGAGGGTGCTGAAGCTTTCTTT. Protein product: CASTYRYSTGEGAEAFF.

This CDR3 reads CATSRVQRSSYNSPLHF. The CDR3 coding sequence is TGTGCCACCAGCAGAGTGCAACGGAGCTCCTATAATTCACCCCTCCACTTT. The gene calls are TRBV15 and TRBJ1-6, with D uncertain. The CDR3 totals 17 residues. Trimming removed 1 base at V and 0 bases at J, with 10 bases between. Germline CDR1 is LNHNV and CDR2 is YYDKDF (reference sequence). Filled out from reference TRBV15 and TRBJ1-6, the complete variable domain reads DAMVIQNPRYQVTQFGKPVTLSCSQTLNHNVMYWYQQKSSQAPKLLFHYYDKDFNNEADTPDNFQSRRPNTSFCFLDIRSPGLGDTAMYLCATSRVQRSSYNSPLHFGNGTRLTVT.

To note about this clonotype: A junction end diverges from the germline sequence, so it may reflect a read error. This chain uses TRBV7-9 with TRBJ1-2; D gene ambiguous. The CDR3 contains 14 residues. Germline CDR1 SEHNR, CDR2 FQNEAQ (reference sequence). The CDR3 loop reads CASREREANFGYTF. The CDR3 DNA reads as TGTGCCAGCAGAGAAAGGGAGGCCAACTTTGGCTACACCTTC.

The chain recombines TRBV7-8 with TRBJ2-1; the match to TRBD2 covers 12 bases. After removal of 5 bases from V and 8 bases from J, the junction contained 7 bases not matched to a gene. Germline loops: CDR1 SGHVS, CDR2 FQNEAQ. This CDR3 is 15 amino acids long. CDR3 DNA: TGTGCCAGCAGCCCTCGACTAGCGGGAGATCATGAGCAGTTCTTC. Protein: CASSPRLAGDHEQFF.

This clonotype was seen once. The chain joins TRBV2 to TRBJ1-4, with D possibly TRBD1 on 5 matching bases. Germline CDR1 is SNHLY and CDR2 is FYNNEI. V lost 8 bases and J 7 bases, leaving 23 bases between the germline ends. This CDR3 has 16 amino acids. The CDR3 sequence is CASRFKPGIRSEKLFF. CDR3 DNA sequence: TGTGCCAGCCGATTCAAACCAGGGATCCGAAGTGAAAAACTGTTTTTT.

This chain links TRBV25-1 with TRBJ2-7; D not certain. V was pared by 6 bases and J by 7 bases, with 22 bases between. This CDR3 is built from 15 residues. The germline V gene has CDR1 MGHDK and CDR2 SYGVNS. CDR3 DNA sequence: TGTGCCAGCAGGCCGCCTGGATTGGTCGTGGGGGAGCAGTACTTC. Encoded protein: CASRPPGLVVGEQYF.

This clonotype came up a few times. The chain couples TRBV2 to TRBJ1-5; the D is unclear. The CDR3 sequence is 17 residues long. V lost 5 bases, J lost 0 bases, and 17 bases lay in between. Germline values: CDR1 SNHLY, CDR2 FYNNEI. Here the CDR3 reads CASSFGQPDYSNQPQHF. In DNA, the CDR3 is TGTGCCAGCAGTTTTGGCCAGCCCGACTATAGCAATCAGCCCCAGCATTTT.

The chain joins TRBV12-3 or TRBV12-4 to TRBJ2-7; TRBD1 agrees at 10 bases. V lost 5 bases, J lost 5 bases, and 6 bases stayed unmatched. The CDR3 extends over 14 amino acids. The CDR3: CASSLGTGVHEQYF. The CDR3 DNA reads TGTGCCAGCAGTCTCGGGACAGGGGTACACGAGCAGTACTTC.

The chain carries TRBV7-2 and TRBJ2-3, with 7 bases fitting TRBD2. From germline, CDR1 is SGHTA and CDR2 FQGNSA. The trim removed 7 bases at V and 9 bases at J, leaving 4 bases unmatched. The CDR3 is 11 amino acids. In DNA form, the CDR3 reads TGTGCCAGCACCGGGGGGAAAACGCAGTATTTT. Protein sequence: CASTGGKTQYF.

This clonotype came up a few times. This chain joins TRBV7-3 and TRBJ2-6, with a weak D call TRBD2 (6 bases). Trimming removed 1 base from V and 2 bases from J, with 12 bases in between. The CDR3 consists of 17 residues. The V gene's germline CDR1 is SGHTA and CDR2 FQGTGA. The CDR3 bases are TGTGCCAGCAGCTTAAGTCGGGGGAACACTGGGGCCAACGTCCTGACTTTC. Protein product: CASSLSRGNTGANVLTF.

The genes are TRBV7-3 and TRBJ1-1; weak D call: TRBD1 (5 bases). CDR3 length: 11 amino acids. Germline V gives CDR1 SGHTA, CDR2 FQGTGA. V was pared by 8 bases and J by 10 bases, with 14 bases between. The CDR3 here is CASPRGGAAFF. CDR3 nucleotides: TGTGCCAGCCCAAGGGGTGGGGCAGCTTTCTTT.

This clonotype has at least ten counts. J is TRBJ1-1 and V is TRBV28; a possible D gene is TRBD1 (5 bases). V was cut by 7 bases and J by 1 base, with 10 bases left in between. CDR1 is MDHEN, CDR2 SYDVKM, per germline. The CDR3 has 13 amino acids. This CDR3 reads CASTTGGNTEAFF. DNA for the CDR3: TGTGCCAGCACCACGGGGGGGAACACTGAAGCTTTCTTT.

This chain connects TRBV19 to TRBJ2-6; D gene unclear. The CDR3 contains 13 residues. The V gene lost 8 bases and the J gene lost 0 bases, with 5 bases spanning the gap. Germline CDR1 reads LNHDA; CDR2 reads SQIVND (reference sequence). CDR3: CASSASGANVLTF. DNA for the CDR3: TGTGCCAGTTCGGCCTCTGGGGCCAACGTCCTGACTTTC. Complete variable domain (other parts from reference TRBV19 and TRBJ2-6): DGGITQSPKYLFRKEGQNVTLSCEQNLNHDAMYWYRQDPGQGLRLIYYSQIVNDFQKGDIAEGYSVSREKKESFPLTVTSAQKNPTAFYLCASSASGANVLTFGAGSRLTVL.

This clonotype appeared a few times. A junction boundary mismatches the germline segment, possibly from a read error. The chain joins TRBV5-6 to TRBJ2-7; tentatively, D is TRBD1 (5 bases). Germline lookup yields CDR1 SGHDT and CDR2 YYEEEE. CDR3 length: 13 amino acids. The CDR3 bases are TGTGCCAGCAGCCTAGGACACCTCTACGGGCAGTACTTC. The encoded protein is CASSLGHLYGQYF.

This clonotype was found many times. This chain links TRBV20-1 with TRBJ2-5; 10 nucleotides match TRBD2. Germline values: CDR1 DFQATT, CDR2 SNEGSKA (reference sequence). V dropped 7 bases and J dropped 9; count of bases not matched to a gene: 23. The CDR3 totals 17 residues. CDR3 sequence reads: CSGFSSGGDKPAMAQYF. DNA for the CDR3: TGCAGTGGTTTTTCTAGCGGGGGAGACAAACCGGCAATGGCCCAGTACTTC.

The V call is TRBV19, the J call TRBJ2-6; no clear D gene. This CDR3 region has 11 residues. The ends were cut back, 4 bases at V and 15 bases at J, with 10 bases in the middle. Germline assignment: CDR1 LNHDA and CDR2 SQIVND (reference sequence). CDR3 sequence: CASSRRPSLTF. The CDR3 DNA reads TGTGCCAGTAGTAGAAGGCCCAGCCTGACTTTC.

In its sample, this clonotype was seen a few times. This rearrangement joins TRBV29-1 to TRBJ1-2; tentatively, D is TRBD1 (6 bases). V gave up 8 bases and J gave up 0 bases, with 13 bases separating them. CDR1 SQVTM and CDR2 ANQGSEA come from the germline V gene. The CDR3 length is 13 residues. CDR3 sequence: CSTTRGSNYGYTF. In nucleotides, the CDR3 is TGCAGCACCACTAGGGGGTCTAACTATGGCTACACCTTC.

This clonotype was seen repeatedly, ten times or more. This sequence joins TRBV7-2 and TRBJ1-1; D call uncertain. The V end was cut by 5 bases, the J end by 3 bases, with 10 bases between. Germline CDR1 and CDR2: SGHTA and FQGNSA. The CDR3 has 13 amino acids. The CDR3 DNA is TGTGCCAGCAGCGATAGAGGTTACACTGAAGCTTTCTTT. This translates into CASSDRGYTEAFF.

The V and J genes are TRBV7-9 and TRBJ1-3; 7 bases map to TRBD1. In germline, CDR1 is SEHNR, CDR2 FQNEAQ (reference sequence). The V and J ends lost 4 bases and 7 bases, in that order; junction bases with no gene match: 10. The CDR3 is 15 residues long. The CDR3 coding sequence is TGTGCCAGCAGCTGGCGATCCGGGACAGCGAACACCATATATTTT. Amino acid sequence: CASSWRSGTANTIYF.

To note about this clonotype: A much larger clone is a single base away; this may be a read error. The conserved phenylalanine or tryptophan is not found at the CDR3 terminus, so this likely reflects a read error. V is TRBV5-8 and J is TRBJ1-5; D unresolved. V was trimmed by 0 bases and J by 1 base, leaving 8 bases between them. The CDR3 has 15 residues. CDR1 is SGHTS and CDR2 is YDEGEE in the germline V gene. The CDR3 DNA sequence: TGTGCCAGCAGCTTGGAAGGCGGCAGCAATCAGCCCCAGCATCTT. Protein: CASSLEGGSNQPQHL.

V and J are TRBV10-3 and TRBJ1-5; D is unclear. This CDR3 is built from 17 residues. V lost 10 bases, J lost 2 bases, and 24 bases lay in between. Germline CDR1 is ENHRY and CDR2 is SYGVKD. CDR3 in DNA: TGTGCCACCAGAAGGACGGCGGGAGGATCGGGCAATCAGCCCCAGCATTTT. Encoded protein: CATRRTAGGSGNQPQHF.

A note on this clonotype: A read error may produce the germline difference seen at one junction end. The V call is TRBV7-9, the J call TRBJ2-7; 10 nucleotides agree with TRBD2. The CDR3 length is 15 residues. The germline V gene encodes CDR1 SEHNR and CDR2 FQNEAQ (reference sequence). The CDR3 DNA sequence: TGCGCCAGCAGCCAAGATAGCGGGAGGTCCGACGAGCAGTACTTC. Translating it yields CASSQDSGRSDEQYF.

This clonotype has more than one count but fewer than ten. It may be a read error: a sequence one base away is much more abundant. The CDR3 nucleotides are TGTGCCAGCAGTACCAGCGGGACATACTCCTACGAGCAGTACTTC. Translated: CASSTSGTYSYEQYF. This rearrangement joins TRBV6-2 or TRBV6-3 to TRBJ2-7; possible D gene TRBD2, 7 bases. CDR3 length equals 15 residues. Between the trimmed V and J ends, which lost 5 bases and 0 bases, there was a span of 14 bases. Germline loops: CDR1 MNHEY, CDR2 SVGEGT.

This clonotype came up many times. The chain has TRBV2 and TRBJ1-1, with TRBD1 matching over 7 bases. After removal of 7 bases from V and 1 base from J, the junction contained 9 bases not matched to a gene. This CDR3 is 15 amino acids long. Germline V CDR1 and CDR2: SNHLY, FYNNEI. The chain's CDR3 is CASNARQGRNTEAFF. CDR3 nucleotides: TGTGCCAGCAATGCGAGACAGGGAAGGAACACTGAAGCTTTCTTT.

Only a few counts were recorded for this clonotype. In DNA, the CDR3 is TGTGCCACCAGCAGAGAGTATAGCGGGACGGCCTACGAGCAGTACTTC. This translates into CATSREYSGTAYEQYF. The V and J genes are TRBV15 and TRBJ2-7, with 8 bases fitting TRBD2. The junction had 6 bases not matched to a gene; V was cut back by 0 bases and J by 2 bases. Looked up from germline, CDR1 is LNHNV and CDR2 is YYDKDF (reference sequence). The CDR3 extends over 16 amino acids.